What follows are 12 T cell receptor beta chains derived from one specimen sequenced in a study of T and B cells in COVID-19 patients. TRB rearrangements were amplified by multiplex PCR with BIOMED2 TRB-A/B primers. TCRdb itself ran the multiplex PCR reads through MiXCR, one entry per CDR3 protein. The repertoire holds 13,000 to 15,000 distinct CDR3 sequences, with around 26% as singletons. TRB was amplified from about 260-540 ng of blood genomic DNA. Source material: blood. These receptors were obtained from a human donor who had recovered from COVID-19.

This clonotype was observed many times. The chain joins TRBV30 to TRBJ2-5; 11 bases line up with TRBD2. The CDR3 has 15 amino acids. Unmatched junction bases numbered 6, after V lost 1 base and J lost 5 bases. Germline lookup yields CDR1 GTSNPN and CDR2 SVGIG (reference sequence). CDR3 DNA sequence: TGTGCCTGGAGTGCCCCGGGACTAGCGGTTGAGACCCAGTACTTC. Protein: CAWSAPGLAVETQYF.

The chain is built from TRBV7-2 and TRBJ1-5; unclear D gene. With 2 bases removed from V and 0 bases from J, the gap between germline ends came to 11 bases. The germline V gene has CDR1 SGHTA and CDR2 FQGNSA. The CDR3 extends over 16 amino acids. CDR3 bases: TGTGCCAGCAGCTTAATGGCGGTAATTAGCAATCAGCCCCAGCATTTT. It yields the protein CASSLMAVISNQPQHF.

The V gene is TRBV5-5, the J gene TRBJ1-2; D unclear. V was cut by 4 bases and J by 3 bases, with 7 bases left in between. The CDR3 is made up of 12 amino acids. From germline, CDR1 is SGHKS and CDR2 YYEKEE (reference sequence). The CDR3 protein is CASSIEDYGYTF. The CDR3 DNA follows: TGTGCCAGCAGCATAGAGGACTATGGCTACACCTTC.

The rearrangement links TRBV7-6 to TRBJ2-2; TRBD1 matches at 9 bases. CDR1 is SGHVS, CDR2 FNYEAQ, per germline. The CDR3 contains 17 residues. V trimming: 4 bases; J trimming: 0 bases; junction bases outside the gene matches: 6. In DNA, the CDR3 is TGTGCCAGCAGCTCTTTCGGACAGGGGACGAACACCGGGGAGCTGTTTTTT. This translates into CASSSFGQGTNTGELFF.

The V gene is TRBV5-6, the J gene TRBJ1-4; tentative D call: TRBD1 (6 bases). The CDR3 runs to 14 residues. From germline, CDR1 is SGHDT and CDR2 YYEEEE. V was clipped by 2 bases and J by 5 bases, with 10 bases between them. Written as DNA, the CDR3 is TGTGCCAGCAGCTTACAGGGTCTGAATGAAAAACTGTTTTTT. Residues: CASSLQGLNEKLFF.

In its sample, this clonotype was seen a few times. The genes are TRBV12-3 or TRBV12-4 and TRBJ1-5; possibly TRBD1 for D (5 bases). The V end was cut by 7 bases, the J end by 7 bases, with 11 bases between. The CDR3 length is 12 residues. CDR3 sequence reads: CASNAGGQPQHF. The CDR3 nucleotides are TGTGCCAGCAACGCGGGGGGGCAGCCCCAGCATTTT.

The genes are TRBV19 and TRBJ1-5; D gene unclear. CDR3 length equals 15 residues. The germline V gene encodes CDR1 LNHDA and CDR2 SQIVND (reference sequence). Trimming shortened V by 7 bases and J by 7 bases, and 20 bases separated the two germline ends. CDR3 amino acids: CASKIPGGVGQPQHF. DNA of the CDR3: TGTGCCAGTAAAATCCCTGGCGGGGTTGGACAGCCCCAGCATTTT.

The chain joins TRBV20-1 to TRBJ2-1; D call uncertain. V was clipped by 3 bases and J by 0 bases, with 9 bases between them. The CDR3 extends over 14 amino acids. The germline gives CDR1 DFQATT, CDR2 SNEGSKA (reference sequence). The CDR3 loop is CSARPVISYNEQFF. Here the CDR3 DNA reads TGCAGTGCTAGGCCAGTAATCTCCTACAATGAGCAGTTCTTC.

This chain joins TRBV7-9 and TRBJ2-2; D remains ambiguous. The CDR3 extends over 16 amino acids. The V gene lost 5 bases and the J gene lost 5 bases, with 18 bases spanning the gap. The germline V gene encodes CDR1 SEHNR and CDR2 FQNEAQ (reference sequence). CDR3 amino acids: CASSLGVGQDTGELFF. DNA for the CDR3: TGTGCCAGCAGCCTTGGAGTAGGGCAGGATACCGGGGAGCTGTTTTTT.

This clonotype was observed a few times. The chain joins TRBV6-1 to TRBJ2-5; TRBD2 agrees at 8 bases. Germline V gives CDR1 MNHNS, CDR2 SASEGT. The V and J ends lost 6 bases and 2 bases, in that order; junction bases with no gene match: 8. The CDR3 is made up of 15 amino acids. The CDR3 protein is CASSLLGGGQETQYF. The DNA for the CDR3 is TGTGCCAGCAGCCTTCTCGGGGGGGGTCAAGAGACCCAGTACTTC.

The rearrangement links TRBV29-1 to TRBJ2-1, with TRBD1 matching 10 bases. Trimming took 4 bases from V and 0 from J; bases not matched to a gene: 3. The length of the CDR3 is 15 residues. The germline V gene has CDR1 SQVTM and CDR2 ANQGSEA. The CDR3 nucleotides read TGCAGCGTTGTGGGACAGGGGAGCTCCTACAATGAGCAGTTCTTC. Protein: CSVVGQGSSYNEQFF.

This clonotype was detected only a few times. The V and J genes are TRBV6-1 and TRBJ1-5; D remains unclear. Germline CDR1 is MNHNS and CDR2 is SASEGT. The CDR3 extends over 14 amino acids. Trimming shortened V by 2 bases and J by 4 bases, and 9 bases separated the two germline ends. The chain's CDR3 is CASSEIGVNQPQHF. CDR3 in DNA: TGTGCCAGCAGTGAAATCGGTGTTAATCAGCCCCAGCATTTT.